This TCR beta chain comes out of a study of T-cell memory formation after mild COVID-19. In the study overall: Clusters were largely donor specific.

Using its own MiXCR run on the 5' RACE reads, TCRdb lists one record per CDR3 protein. The sample holds 400,000 to 500,000 distinct CDR3 sequences, 20% seen once. The CDR3 length is 15 residues. With 3 bases removed from V and 5 bases from J, the gap between germline ends came to 14 bases. Germline loops: CDR1 SEHNR, CDR2 FQNEAQ (reference sequence). This clonotype was picked up many times. The source material was PBMCs or a T cell subset sorted from them (not recorded which). The source is an adult woman who had mild COVID-19 (a few samples of this study predate the infection). Cell type and time point are not known. The genes are TRBV7-9 and TRBJ2-1; D is perhaps TRBD1 or TRBD2 (5 bases each). This CDR3 is CASSFIRDAHNEQFF. For the CDR3, the DNA is TGTGCCAGCAGCTTCATCCGGGACGCGCACAATGAGCAGTTCTTC.